This passage covers 29 T cell receptor beta chains from one sample sequenced in a study of blood T cell repertoires in COVID-19. Clones were sequenced by immunoSEQ multiplex PCR, and TCRdb holds only the in-frame ones, with some missing. This sample has about 160,000 clones, with about 87% found just once. Sample: peripheral blood. These receptors were obtained from a woman in her seventies with COVID-19, enrolled during active disease.

The table lists this clone with a count of one. The J gene is TRBJ1-5, the V gene TRBV5-5; D might be TRBD1 (6 bases). The CDR3 loop spans 15 amino acids. In germline, CDR1 is SGHKS, CDR2 YYEKEE (reference sequence). Trimming took off 4 bases at V and 0 bases at J, with 11 bases between the two ends. CDR3 in amino acids: CASSPDSGSNQPQHF. The CDR3 bases are TGTGCCAGCAGCCCGGACAGTGGTAGCAATCAGCCCCAGCATTTT.

The rearrangement uses TRBV5-1 and TRBJ2-5; the D gene is possibly TRBD2 (5 bases). This CDR3 region has 15 residues. Looked up from germline, CDR1 is SGHRS and CDR2 is YFSETQ. V shed 0 bases and J shed 2 bases, with 11 bases lying between them. This CDR3 is CASSLESGRQETQYF. CDR3 sequence (DNA): TGCGCCAGCAGCTTGGAGAGCGGCAGACAAGAGACCCAGTACTTC.

This clone was counted between two and nine times. V gene TRBV9 combines with J gene TRBJ1-5; D uncertain. The CDR3 spans 15 residues. Germline loops: CDR1 SGDLS, CDR2 YYNGEE. The germline V and J ends were trimmed by 4 bases and 5 bases, with 16 bases remaining between them. The DNA for the CDR3 is TGTGCCAGCAGCCCTTCACCTTGGGCTGATCAGCCCCAGCATTTT. Translated: CASSPSPWADQPQHF.

There are a few counts of this clone. An end of the junction differs from the germline gene, which may be a read error. This chain uses TRBV7-9 with TRBJ1-1, with no clear D. This CDR3 has 11 residues. Germline lookup yields CDR1 SEHNR and CDR2 FQNEAQ (reference sequence). CDR3 in DNA: TGTGCCAGCAGCTTAGTTCGGGGTGCTGTCTTT. Translating gives CASSLVRGAVF.

The chain is built from TRBV23-1 and TRBJ1-5, with 9 bases aligning to TRBD1. TRBV23-1 is known as an ORF, though its function is uncertain. The CDR3 runs to 16 residues. V shed 8 bases and J 2 bases; nucleotides not matched to a gene: 10. The CDR3 coding sequence is TGCGCCAGCTATCCGGCGGGACAGGGAGGCAATCAGCCCCAGCATTTT. Translated: CASYPAGQGGNQPQHF.

The chain has TRBV28 and TRBJ1-5; 12 bases agree with TRBD1. V lost 5 bases and J lost 6; bases outside the gene matches: 5. The CDR3 has 15 amino acids. Germline CDR1 is MDHEN and CDR2 is SYDVKM. CDR3 nucleotide sequence: TGTGCCAGCAGTCCCGGGACAGGGGGCCGTCAGCCCCAGCATTTT. Its translation: CASSPGTGGRQPQHF.

V is TRBV2 and J is TRBJ1-5; 8 bases fit TRBD1. After removal of 7 bases from V and 4 bases from J, the junction contained 9 bases not matched to a gene. CDR3 length: 15 amino acids. The V gene's germline CDR1 is SNHLY and CDR2 FYNNEI. CDR3 sequence (DNA): TGTGCCAGCACCTTAGGACAGGGAAGGAATCAGCCCCAGCATTTT. This sequence encodes CASTLGQGRNQPQHF.

This clone has just a few counts. The chain combines TRBV6-6 with TRBJ1-5; D not resolved. CDR3 size: 15 residues. V shed 0 bases and J shed 2 bases, with 8 bases lying between them. CDR1 and CDR2 from the germline V gene are MNHNY and SVGAGI (reference sequence). CDR3 sequence reads: CASSYSNPGNQPQHF. In DNA form, the CDR3 reads TGTGCCAGCAGTTACTCGAATCCGGGCAATCAGCCCCAGCATTTT.

This chain connects TRBV6-5 to TRBJ2-2; 13 nucleotides align to TRBD2. The V gene end was trimmed by 4 bases and the J gene end by 6 bases; junction bases not matched to a gene: 5. The germline V gene encodes CDR1 MNHEY and CDR2 SVGAGI. CDR3 length equals 16 residues. The CDR3 nucleotides are TGTGCCAGCAGTTCCATGACTAGCGGGGGGTCCGGGGAGCTGTTTTTT. Its protein product is CASSSMTSGGSGELFF.

The chain combines TRBV28 with TRBJ1-4; the D gene is possibly TRBD1 (5 bases). The V end was cut by 8 bases, the J end by 3 bases, with 16 bases between. The CDR3 consists of 15 residues. Germline V gene sequence: CDR1 MDHEN, CDR2 SYDVKM. DNA of the CDR3: TGTGCCAGCGGTTATGGGGGGGGTTCTAATGAAAAACTGTTTTTT. Amino acids: CASGYGGGSNEKLFF.

This clone came up a few times. The chain employs TRBV6-5 and TRBJ1-5, with 7 bases lining up with TRBD1. With V trimmed by 7 bases and J by 4 bases, 7 bases remained unmatched. The CDR3 runs to 14 residues. Germline CDR1 is MNHEY and CDR2 is SVGAGI. CDR3 nucleotide sequence: TGTGCCAGCACCGACGGCAGGGGGAATCAGCCCCAGCATTTT. Its protein product is CASTDGRGNQPQHF.

J is TRBJ2-1 and V is TRBV7-9; perhaps TRBD1 as D (6 bases). Germline CDR1 and CDR2: SEHNR and FQNEAQ (reference sequence). CDR3 length: 12 residues. Trimming removed 3 bases from V and 9 bases from J, with 9 bases in between. The CDR3 nucleotides read TGTGCCAGCAGCTTTTCAGGGGTTGAGCAGTTCTTC. This translates into CASSFSGVEQFF.

This clone was counted a few times. The rearrangement uses TRBV2 and TRBJ1-4; D remains unclear. CDR3 length: 13 residues. Trimming removed 8 bases at V and 0 bases at J, with 7 bases between. CDR1 is SNHLY, CDR2 FYNNEI, per germline. CDR3 region: CASAAATNEKLFF. In DNA form, the CDR3 reads TGTGCCAGCGCGGCTGCAACTAATGAAAAACTGTTTTTT.

This chain connects TRBV19 to TRBJ1-5; 7 positions match TRBD1. CDR3 length equals 15 residues. Germline assignment: CDR1 LNHDA and CDR2 SQIVND (reference sequence). Trimming removed 3 bases from V and 6 bases from J; junction bases left unmatched: 8. CDR3 nucleotides: TGTGCCAGTAGTATGGCCAGGGGGTTCAGTCAGCCCCAGCATTTT. Amino acids: CASSMARGFSQPQHF. Full variable domain (remainder filled in from reference TRBV19 and TRBJ1-5): DGGITQSPKYLFRKEGQNVTLSCEQNLNHDAMYWYRQDPGQGLRLIYYSQIVNDFQKGDIAEGYSVSREKKESFPLTVTSAQKNPTAFYLCASSMARGFSQPQHFGDGTRLSIL.

The chain links TRBV13 to TRBJ1-1; 10 bases match TRBD1. V shed 5 bases and J 5 bases; nucleotides not matched to a gene: 11. Germline CDR1 reads PRHDT; CDR2 reads FYEKMQ (reference sequence). The CDR3 runs to 16 residues. CDR3 sequence reads: CASSPGTGAGWTEAFF. Written as DNA, the CDR3 is TGTGCCAGCAGCCCCGGGACAGGGGCGGGGTGGACTGAAGCTTTCTTT.

The rearrangement joins TRBV2 to TRBJ2-7; 7 bases fit TRBD1. The CDR3 runs to 14 residues. Germline trimming cut 6 bases from V and 3 bases from J; bases unmatched to any gene: 8. Germline-derived CDR1 and CDR2 are SNHLY and FYNNEI. CDR3 sequence reads: CASRKGQTNYEQYF. The DNA of the CDR3 is TGTGCCAGCAGAAAGGGACAGACGAACTACGAGCAGTACTTC.

V usage is TRBV5-1 and J usage is TRBJ2-2, with 9 positions matching TRBD2. Germline lookup yields CDR1 SGHRS and CDR2 YFSETQ. V dropped 6 bases and J dropped 5; count of bases not matched to a gene: 8. The CDR3 runs to 15 residues. CDR3 residues: CASKSGTSPTGELFF. CDR3 sequence (DNA): TGCGCCAGCAAGAGTGGGACTAGCCCTACCGGGGAGCTGTTTTTT.

The V call is TRBV7-6, the J call TRBJ2-1; 8 nucleotides line up with TRBD1. CDR1 is SGHVS, CDR2 FNYEAQ, per germline. The V gene end was trimmed by 5 bases and the J gene end by 9 bases; junction bases not matched to a gene: 12. CDR3 size: 15 residues. CDR3 in amino acids: CASSPRGTGSIEQFF. The DNA for the CDR3 is TGTGCCAGCAGCCCAAGGGGGACAGGAAGTATTGAGCAGTTCTTC.

V and J are TRBV7-2 and TRBJ1-2, with D unclear. Germline values: CDR1 SGHTA, CDR2 FQGNSA. CDR3 length equals 15 residues. The V and J ends lost 2 bases and 4 bases respectively, with 14 bases between them. In DNA, the CDR3 is TGTGCCAGCAGCTTACGTCACACCGGACTCTATGGCTACACCTTC. Protein: CASSLRHTGLYGYTF.

The chain recombines TRBV7-9 with TRBJ1-2; D not certain. With 6 bases removed from V and 8 bases from J, the gap between germline ends came to 19 bases. The CDR3 covers 14 residues. In germline, CDR1 is SEHNR, CDR2 FQNEAQ (reference sequence). CDR3 sequence (DNA): TGTGCCAGCAGATCAACGGGAGGGCCCCACGGCTACACCTTC. This codes for CASRSTGGPHGYTF. Full variable domain (remainder filled in from reference TRBV7-9 and TRBJ1-2): DTGVSQNPRHKITKRGQNVTFRCDPISEHNRLYWYRQTLGQGPEFLTYFQNEAQLEKSRLLSDRFSAERPKGSFSTLEIQRTEQGDSAMYLCASRSTGGPHGYTFGSGTRLTVV.

This chain links TRBV3-1 (or the pseudogene TRBV3-2) with TRBJ1-2, with D possibly TRBD1 on 5 matching bases. V lost 2 bases and J 4 bases, leaving 11 bases between the germline ends. This CDR3 contains 14 residues. The germline V gene has CDR1 LGHDT and CDR2 YNNKEL (reference sequence). In nucleotides, the CDR3 is TGTGCCAGCAGCCAAAAGGGGCCCGCCTATGGCTACACCTTC. Protein sequence: CASSQKGPAYGYTF.

J is TRBJ1-2 and V is TRBV5-1; D not resolved. The CDR3 totals 13 residues. With 4 bases removed from V and 4 bases from J, the gap between germline ends came to 11 bases. The V gene's germline CDR1 is SGHRS and CDR2 YFSETQ. The CDR3 spells CASSLGDGYGYTF. The CDR3 nucleotides read TGCGCCAGCAGCCTGGGAGATGGCTATGGCTACACCTTC.

The chain has TRBV12-3 or TRBV12-4 and TRBJ2-7; 7 nucleotides align to TRBD2. The CDR3 runs 12 residues. V shed 3 bases and J 7 bases; nucleotides not matched to a gene: 3. For the CDR3, the DNA is TGTGCCAGCAGTTTGGGCGGGAGTGAGCAGTACTTC. Translation gives CASSLGGSEQYF.

CDR3 coding DNA: TGTGCCAGCAGCCGAACACAGGGGACGGCCACTGAAGCTTTCTTT. It encodes CASSRTQGTATEAFF. V gene TRBV4-2 combines with J gene TRBJ1-1; 7 bases match TRBD1. This CDR3 region has 15 residues. The junction had 9 bases not matched to a gene; V was cut back by 4 bases and J by 4 bases. Per germline, CDR1 LGHNA and CDR2 YNFKEQ.

The sample holds a few counts of this clone. V is TRBV2 and J is TRBJ1-5; possible D gene TRBD1, 6 bases. Trimming took 5 bases from V and 7 from J, leaving 15 bases between them. The germline CDR1 and CDR2 sequences are SNHLY and FYNNEI. This CDR3 contains 14 residues. CDR3 in DNA: TGTGCCAGCAGTCTACGGGGGGCGGAGCAGCCCCAGCATTTT. Protein product: CASSLRGAEQPQHF.

This clone was seen a single time. V gene TRBV2 combines with J gene TRBJ2-2, with 9 bases fitting TRBD1. The CDR3 runs to 15 residues. The V gene end was trimmed by 6 bases and the J gene end by 6 bases; junction bases not matched to a gene: 8. CDR1 and CDR2 from the germline V gene are SNHLY and FYNNEI. CDR3 nucleotides: TGTGCCAGCAGAGGGGACAGGGCGAGTTCCGGGGAGCTGTTTTTT. Amino acids: CASRGDRASSGELFF.

V and J are TRBV7-2 and TRBJ2-5; 7 bases are a match to TRBD1. J gave up 4 bases and V 1 base, and 9 bases lay outside the gene matches. The CDR3 extends over 16 amino acids. Germline V gene lookup returns CDR1 SGHTA and CDR2 FQGNSA. The chain's CDR3 is CASSLGFATGRETQYF. As DNA, the CDR3 is TGTGCCAGCAGCTTAGGGTTCGCGACAGGGCGAGAGACCCAGTACTTC.

The chain uses TRBV5-1 and TRBJ2-7, with D possibly matching TRBD2 (5 bases). The CDR3 contains 16 residues. Germline CDR1 reads SGHRS; CDR2 reads YFSETQ. Trimming removed 0 bases from V and 2 bases from J, with 15 bases in between. The CDR3 spells CASSLGEGLRTYEQYF. For the CDR3, the DNA is TGCGCCAGCAGCTTGGGTGAGGGATTGAGAACCTACGAGCAGTACTTC.

The chain carries TRBV5-1 and TRBJ2-3; D is unresolved. The CDR3 is made up of 15 amino acids. The germline gives CDR1 SGHRS, CDR2 YFSETQ. V was cut by 2 bases and J by 3 bases, with 13 bases left in between. CDR3 amino acids: CASSFFRGGTDTQYF. The CDR3 bases are TGCGCCAGCAGCTTCTTCAGAGGTGGGACAGATACGCAGTATTTT.